The next 9 T cell receptor beta chains were all read from a single sample in a study of human T cells and chemical hapten exposure. Noted time point: patch test 2, 6 weeks after DPC sensitization. Described treatment: therapeutic diphenylcyclopropenone sensitization with weekly scalp DPC. TCRdb re-derived calls from the RACE reads in MiXCR, one entry per CDR3 protein. The table has some 79,000 distinct CDR3 sequences, more than 9% seen once. Sequenced here: whole blood, sampled in connection with sensitization to the hapten diphenylcyclopropenone (DPC). The origin of the receptors is a woman in her forties or fifties with alopecia areata. Some clones in this sample may be carry-over from other donors' samples.

The rearrangement joins TRBV28 to TRBJ2-5; weak D call: TRBD1 (6 bases). The CDR3 contains 16 residues. Trimming took off 5 bases at V and 5 bases at J, with 21 bases between the two ends. Germline CDR1 MDHEN, CDR2 SYDVKM. CDR3 region: CASSTFGTKERETQYF. The CDR3 DNA reads TGTGCCAGCAGTACTTTCGGGACAAAAGAGAGGGAGACCCAGTACTTC. The complete variable domain, with remaining parts taken from reference TRBV28 and TRBJ2-5, reads DVKVTQSSRYLVKRTGEKVFLECVQDMDHENMFWYRQDPGLGLRLIYFSYDVKMKEKGDIPEGYSVSREKKERFSLILESASTNQTSMYLCASSTFGTKERETQYFGPGTRLLVL.

This chain uses TRBV20-1 with TRBJ1-2; D not certain. Deletions cut 6 bases from V and 3 bases from J, with 14 bases between. CDR1 and CDR2 (germline): DFQATT, SNEGSKA (reference sequence). The CDR3 is 13 amino acids. Here the CDR3 DNA reads TGCAGTGCCCCCCTTGGGGTGGACTATGGCTACACCTTC. This sequence encodes CSAPLGVDYGYTF.

This clonotype has at least ten counts. The rearrangement joins TRBV7-2 to TRBJ1-6; no reliable D call. The CDR3 has 16 amino acids. Trimming removed 5 bases from V and 9 bases from J, with 20 bases in between. Germline V gene sequence: CDR1 SGHTA, CDR2 FQGNSA. The CDR3 loop is CASSPRGGVVASPLHF. The DNA of the CDR3 is TGTGCCAGCAGCCCGCGCGGTGGCGTTGTGGCTTCACCCCTCCACTTT.

The genes are TRBV19 and TRBJ2-7; TRBD2 matches at 8 bases. CDR3 length: 14 amino acids. Germline V gene sequence: CDR1 LNHDA, CDR2 SQIVND (reference sequence). With V trimmed by 4 bases and J by 6 bases, 8 bases remained unmatched. The CDR3 sequence is CASSTTGTRGEQYF. CDR3 DNA: TGTGCCAGTAGTACGACCGGGACTAGAGGCGAGCAGTACTTC.

The chain carries TRBV6-1 and TRBJ2-7; tentatively, D is TRBD1 (6 bases). The CDR3 extends over 14 amino acids. The germline V gene encodes CDR1 MNHNS and CDR2 SASEGT. Trimming removed 6 bases from V and 2 bases from J, with 14 bases in between. The CDR3 DNA follows: TGTGCCAGCAGCGAGTACAGGGATACCTACGAGCAGTACTTC. Its translation: CASSEYRDTYEQYF.

The sample holds many counts of this clonotype. This chain uses TRBV7-9 with TRBJ2-7; 9 bases line up with TRBD1. Germline CDR1 SEHNR, CDR2 FQNEAQ (reference sequence). V dropped 6 bases and J dropped 4; count of bases not matched to a gene: 4. This CDR3 contains 13 residues. As DNA, the CDR3 is TGTGCCAGCAGGCCGGGACAGGGATACGAGCAGTACTTC. Its protein product is CASRPGQGYEQYF.

This clonotype was found many times. V usage is TRBV12-5 and J usage is TRBJ1-1, with D possibly matching TRBD1 (5 bases). The germline V and J ends were trimmed by 1 base and 7 bases, with 13 bases remaining between them. The CDR3 is 14 residues long. The germline gives CDR1 LGHNT, CDR2 FRNRAP. In DNA, the CDR3 is TGTGCTAGTGGTTTGGGTGCGGGACGGGGTGAAGCTTTCTTT. Translating gives CASGLGAGRGEAFF. The full variable domain, completed using reference TRBV12-5 and TRBJ1-1, is DARVTQTPRHKVTEMGQEVTMRCQPILGHNTVFWYRQTMMQGLELLAYFRNRAPLDDSGMPKDRFSAEMPDATLATLKIQPSEPRDSAVYFCASGLGAGRGEAFFGQGTRLTVV.

This clonotype was observed a handful of times. The chain recombines TRBV28 with TRBJ2-3, with 9 bases identical to TRBD1. The CDR3 has 16 amino acids. After removal of 4 bases from V and 0 bases from J, the junction contained 5 bases not matched to a gene. The V gene's germline CDR1 is MDHEN and CDR2 SYDVKM. The CDR3 sequence: CASSSAGTGSTDTQYF. The CDR3, as DNA: TGTGCCAGCAGTTCCGCAGGGACAGGGAGCACAGATACGCAGTATTTT.

Only a few counts were recorded for this clonotype. This chain connects TRBV11-3 to TRBJ2-2, with no clear D. The CDR3 extends over 13 amino acids. The V end lost 2 bases, the J end lost 7 bases, and 8 bases lay between the germline ends. Looked up from germline, CDR1 is SGHNT and CDR2 is YENEEA. CDR3 nucleotide sequence: TGTGCCAGCAGCTTATACGGCGGCGGGGAGCTGTTTTTT. Encoded protein: CASSLYGGGELFF.